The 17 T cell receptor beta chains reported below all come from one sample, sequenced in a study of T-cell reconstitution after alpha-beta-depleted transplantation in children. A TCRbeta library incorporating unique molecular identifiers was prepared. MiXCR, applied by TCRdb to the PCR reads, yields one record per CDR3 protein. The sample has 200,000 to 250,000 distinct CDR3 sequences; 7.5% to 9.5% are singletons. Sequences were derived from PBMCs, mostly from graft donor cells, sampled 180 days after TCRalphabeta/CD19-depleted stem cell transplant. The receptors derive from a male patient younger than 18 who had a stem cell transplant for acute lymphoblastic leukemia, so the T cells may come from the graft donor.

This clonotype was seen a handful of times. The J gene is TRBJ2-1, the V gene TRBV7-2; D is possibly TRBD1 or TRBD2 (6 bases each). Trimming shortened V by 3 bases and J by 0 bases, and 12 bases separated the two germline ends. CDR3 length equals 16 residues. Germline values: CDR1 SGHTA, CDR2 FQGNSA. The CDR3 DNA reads TGTGCCAGCAGCTTCGCGGGGACAAGCTCCTACAATGAGCAGTTCTTC. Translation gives CASSFAGTSSYNEQFF.

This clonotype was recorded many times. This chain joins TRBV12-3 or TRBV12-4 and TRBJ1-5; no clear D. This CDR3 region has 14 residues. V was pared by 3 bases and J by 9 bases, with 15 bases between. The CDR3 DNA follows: TGTGCCAGCAGTTTCTTCCTGGAGAGGATGCCCCAGCATTTT. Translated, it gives CASSFFLERMPQHF.

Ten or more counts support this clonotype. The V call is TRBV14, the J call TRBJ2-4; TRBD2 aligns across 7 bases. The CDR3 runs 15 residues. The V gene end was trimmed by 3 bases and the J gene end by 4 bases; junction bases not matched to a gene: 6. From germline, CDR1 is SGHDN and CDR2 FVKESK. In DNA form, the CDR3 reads TGTGCCAGCAGCCAGGGGGGAGGGGCAAAAAACATTCAGTACTTC. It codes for CASSQGGGAKNIQYF.

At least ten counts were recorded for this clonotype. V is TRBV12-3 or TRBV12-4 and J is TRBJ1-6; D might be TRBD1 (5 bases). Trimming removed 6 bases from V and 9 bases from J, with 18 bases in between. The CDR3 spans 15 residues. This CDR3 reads CASRPAGGGGSPLHF. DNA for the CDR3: TGTGCCAGCAGACCGGCGGGAGGTGGGGGTTCACCCCTCCACTTT.

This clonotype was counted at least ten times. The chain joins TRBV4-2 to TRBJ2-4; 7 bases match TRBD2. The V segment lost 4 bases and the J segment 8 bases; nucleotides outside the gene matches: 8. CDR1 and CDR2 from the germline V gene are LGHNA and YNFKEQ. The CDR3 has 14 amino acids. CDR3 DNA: TGTGCCAGCAGCCGGGGACGGGAGGTTGACATTCAGTACTTC. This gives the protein CASSRGREVDIQYF.

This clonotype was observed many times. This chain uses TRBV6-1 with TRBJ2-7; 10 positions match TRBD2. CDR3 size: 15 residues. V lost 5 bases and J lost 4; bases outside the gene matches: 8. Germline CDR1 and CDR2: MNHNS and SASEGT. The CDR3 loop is CASSTGSGGAYEQYF. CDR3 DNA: TGTGCCAGCAGTACGGGGAGCGGGGGGGCTTACGAGCAGTACTTC.

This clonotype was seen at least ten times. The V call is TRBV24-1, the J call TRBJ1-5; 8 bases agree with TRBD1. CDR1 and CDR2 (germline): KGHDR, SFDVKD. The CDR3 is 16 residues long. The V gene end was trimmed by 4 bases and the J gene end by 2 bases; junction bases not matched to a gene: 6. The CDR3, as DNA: TGTGCCACCAGTGACCCTGGACAGGGTGGCAATCAGCCCCAGCATTTT. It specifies CATSDPGQGGNQPQHF.

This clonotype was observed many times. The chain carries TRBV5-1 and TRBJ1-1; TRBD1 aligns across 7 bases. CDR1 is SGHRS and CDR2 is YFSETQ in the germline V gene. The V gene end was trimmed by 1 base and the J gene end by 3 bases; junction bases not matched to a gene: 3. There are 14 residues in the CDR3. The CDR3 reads CASSLNDRDTEAFF. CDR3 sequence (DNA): TGCGCCAGCAGCTTGAACGACAGGGACACTGAAGCTTTCTTT.

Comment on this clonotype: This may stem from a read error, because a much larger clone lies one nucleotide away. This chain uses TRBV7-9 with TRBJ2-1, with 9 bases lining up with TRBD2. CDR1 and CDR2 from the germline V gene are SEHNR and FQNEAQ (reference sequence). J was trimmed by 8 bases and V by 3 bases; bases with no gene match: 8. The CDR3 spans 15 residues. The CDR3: CASSFRLAAVDEQFF. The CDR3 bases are TGTGCCAGCAGCTTCAGACTAGCGGCAGTGGATGAGCAGTTCTTC.

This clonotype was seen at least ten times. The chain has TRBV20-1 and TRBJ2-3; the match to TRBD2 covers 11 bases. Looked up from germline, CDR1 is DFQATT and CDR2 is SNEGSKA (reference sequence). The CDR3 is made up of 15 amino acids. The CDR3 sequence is CSAPTPATSGNTQYF. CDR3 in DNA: TGCAGCGCTCCCACCCCGGCGACTAGCGGGAATACGCAGTATTTT.

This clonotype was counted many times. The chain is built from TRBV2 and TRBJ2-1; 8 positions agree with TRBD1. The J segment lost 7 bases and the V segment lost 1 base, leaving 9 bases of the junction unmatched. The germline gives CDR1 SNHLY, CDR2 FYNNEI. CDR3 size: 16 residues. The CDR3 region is CASSEVRAGGRNEQFF. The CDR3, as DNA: TGTGCCAGCAGTGAAGTTAGGGCAGGGGGCAGGAATGAGCAGTTCTTC.

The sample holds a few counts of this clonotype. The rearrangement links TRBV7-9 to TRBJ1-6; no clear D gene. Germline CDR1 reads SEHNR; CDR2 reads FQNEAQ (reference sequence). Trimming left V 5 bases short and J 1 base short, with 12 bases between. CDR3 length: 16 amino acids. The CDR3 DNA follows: TGTGCCAGCAGCCAACGGGAACCTTCCTATAATTCACCCCTCCACTTT. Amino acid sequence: CASSQREPSYNSPLHF. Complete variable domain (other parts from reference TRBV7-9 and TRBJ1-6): DTGVSQNPRHKITKRGQNVTFRCDPISEHNRLYWYRQTLGQGPEFLTYFQNEAQLEKSRLLSDRFSAERPKGSFSTLEIQRTEQGDSAMYLCASSQREPSYNSPLHFGNGTRLTVT.

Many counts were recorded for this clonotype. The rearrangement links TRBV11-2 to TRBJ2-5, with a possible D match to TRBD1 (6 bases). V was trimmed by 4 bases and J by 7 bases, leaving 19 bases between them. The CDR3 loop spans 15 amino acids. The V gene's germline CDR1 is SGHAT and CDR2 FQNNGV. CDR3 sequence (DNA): TGTGCCAGCAGCTCAACCCGGGACACCTCAGGGACCCAGTACTTC. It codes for CASSSTRDTSGTQYF.

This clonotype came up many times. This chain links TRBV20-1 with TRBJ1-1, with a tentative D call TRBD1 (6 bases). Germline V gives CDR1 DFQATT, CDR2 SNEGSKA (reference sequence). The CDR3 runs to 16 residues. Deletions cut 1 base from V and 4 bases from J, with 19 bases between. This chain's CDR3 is CSARVPRGAVSTEAFF. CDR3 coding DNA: TGCAGTGCTAGAGTCCCTCGGGGGGCGGTGAGCACTGAAGCTTTCTTT.

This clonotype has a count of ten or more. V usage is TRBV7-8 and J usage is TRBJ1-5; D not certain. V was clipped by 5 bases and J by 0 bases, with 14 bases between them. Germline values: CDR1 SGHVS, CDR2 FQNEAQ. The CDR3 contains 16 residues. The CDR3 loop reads CASSLLFGDSNQPQHF. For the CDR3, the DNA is TGTGCCAGCAGCCTCCTTTTTGGGGATAGCAATCAGCCCCAGCATTTT.

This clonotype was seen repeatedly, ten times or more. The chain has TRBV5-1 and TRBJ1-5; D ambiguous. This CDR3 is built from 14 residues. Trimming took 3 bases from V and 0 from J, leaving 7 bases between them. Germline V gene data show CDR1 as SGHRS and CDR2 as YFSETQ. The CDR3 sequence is CASSSDGSNQPQHF. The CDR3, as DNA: TGCGCCAGCAGCTCAGACGGTAGCAATCAGCCCCAGCATTTT.

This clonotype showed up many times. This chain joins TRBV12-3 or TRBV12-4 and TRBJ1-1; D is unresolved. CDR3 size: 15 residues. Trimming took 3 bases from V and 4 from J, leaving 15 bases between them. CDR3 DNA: TGTGCCAGCAGTTTGTCCGGGCCGGGAAGCACTGAAGCTTTCTTT. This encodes CASSLSGPGSTEAFF.